The T cell receptor (beta chain) under discussion was sequenced for a study of T cells in Graves' hyperthyroidism and ophthalmopathy. Details on this clonotype: What it binds is unknown.

In germline, CDR1 is MNHNS, CDR2 SASEGT. The CDR3 covers 12 residues. Losses at the gene ends were 10 bases for V and 7 bases for J; bases not matched to a gene: 9. Study results and limitations: Most expanded thyroid clonotypes above 0.001 recurred in blood. From stable hyperthyroidism, ophthalmopathy was set apart by a 13 V-J model.

Amplified TCR beta CDR3 regions derived from RNA transcripts. The TCR CDR3 was amplified in a first-round RT-PCR using the HTBI primer set. MiXCR, run by TCRdb on the multiplex PCR reads, gives a single entry per CDR3 protein. The sample carries approximately 600,000 distinct CDR3 sequences, around 20% recorded once. Reasons for excluding patients were uncontrolled infection, other autoimmune disease, pregnancy or lactation. Diagnosis rested on symptoms, serum thyroxine and TRAb, thyroid ultrasound, and orbital computed tomography. Sequenced input: blood. The chain employs TRBV6-1 and TRBJ1-2; 7 nucleotides agree with TRBD1. The source of this sequence is a man aged 25-45 years with Graves' ophthalmopathy. This chain's CDR3 is CATATGAGGYTF. CDR3 in DNA: TGTGCCACCGCTACAGGGGCGGGTGGCTACACCTTC.